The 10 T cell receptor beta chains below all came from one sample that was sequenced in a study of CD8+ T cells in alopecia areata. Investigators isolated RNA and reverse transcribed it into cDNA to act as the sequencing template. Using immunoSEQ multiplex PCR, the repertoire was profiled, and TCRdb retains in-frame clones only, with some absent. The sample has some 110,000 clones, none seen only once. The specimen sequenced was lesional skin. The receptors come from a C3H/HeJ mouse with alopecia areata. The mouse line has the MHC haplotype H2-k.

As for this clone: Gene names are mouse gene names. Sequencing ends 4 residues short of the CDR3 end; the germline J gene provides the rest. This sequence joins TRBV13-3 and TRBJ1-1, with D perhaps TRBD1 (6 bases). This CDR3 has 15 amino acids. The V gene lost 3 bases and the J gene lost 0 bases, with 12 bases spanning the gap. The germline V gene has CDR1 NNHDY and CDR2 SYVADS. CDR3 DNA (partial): TGTGCCAGCAGTGGATTACAGGGTACAAACACA. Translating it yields CASSGLQGTNT. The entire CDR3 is CASSGLQGTNTEVFF.

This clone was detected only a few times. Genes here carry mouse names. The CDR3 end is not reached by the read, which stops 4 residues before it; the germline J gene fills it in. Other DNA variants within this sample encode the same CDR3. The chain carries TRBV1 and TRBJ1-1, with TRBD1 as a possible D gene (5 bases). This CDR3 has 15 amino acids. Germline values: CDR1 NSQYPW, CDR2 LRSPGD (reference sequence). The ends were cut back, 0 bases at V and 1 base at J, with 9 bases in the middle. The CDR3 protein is CTCSADQGGNTEVFF. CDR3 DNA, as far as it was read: TGCACCTGCAGTGCAGACCAGGGAGGGAACACA.

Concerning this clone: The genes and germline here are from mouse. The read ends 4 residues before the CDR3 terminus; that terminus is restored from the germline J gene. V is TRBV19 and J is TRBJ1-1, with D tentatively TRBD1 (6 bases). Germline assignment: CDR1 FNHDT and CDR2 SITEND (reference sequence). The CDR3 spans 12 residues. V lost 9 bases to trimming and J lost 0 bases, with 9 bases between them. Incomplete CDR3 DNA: TGTGCCATCGGGACAACAAACACA. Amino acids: CAIGTTNT. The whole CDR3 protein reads CAIGTTNTEVFF.

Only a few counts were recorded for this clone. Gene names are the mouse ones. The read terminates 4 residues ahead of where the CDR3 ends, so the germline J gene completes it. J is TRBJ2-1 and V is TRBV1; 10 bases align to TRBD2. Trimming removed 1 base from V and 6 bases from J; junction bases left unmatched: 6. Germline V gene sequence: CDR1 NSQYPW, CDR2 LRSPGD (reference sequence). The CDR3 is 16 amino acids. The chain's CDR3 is CTCSAVPGGAGAEQFF. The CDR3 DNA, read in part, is TGCACCTGCAGTGCAGTGCCTGGGGGGGCCGGTGCT.

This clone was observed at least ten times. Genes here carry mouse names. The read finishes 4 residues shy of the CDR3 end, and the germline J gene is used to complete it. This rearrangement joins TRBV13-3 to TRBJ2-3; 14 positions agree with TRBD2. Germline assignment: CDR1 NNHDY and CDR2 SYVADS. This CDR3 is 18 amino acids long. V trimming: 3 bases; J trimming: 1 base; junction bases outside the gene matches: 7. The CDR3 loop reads CASSAGTGGALGAETLYF. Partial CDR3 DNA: TGTGCCAGCAGTGCCGGGACTGGGGGGGCGCTTGGTGCAGAA.

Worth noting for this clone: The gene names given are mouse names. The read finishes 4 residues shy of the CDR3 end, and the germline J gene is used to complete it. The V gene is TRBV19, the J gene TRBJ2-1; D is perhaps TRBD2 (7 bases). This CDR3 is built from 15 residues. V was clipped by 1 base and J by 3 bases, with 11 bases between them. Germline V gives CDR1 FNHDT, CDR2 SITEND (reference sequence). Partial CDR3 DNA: TGTGCCAGCAGTATAATCGGGGGGCTCTATGCT. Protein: CASSIIGGLYA. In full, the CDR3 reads CASSIIGGLYAEQFF.

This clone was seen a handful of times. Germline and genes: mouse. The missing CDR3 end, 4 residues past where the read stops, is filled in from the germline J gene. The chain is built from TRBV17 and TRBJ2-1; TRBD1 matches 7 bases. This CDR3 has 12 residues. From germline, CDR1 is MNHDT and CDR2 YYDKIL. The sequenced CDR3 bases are TGTGCTAGCAAGACAGGGAGAGCT. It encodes CASKTGRA. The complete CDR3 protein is CASKTGRAEQFF.

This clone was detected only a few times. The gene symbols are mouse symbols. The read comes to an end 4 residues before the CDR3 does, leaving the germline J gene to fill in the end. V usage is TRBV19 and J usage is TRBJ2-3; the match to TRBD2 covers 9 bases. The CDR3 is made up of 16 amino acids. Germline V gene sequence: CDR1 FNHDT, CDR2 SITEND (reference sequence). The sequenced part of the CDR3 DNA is TGTGCCAGCAGTATACGAGACTGGGGGAGCGGAGAA. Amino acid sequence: CASSIRDWGSGE. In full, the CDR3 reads CASSIRDWGSGETLYF.

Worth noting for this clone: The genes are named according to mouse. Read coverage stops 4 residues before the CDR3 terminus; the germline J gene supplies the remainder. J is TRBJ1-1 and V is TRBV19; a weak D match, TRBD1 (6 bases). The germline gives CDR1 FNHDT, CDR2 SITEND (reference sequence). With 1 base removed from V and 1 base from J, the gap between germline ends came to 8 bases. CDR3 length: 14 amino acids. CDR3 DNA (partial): TGTGCCAGCAGTATAACAGGGCTAAACACA. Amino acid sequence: CASSITGLNT. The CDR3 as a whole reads CASSITGLNTEVFF.

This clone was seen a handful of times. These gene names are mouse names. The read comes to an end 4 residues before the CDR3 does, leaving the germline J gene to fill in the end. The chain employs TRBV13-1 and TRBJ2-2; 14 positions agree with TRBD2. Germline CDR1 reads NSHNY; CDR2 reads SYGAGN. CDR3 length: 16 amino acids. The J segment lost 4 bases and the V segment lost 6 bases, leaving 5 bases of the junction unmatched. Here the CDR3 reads CASTGDWGGVTGQLYF. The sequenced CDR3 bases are TGTGCCAGCACCGGGGACTGGGGGGGCGTCACCGGG.